The T cell receptor beta chain under discussion was sequenced for a study of human T cells and chemical hapten exposure. As for the study in general: Donors were sensitized with 2% DPC on the upper inner arm.

Time point meaning: patch test 1, 2 weeks after DPC sensitization. Described treatment: therapeutic diphenylcyclopropenone sensitization with weekly scalp DPC. The study extracted total RNA from unfractionated whole blood. Ahead of each patch test application, blood was drawn. One entry per CDR3 protein, called by TCRdb with MiXCR from the RACE reads. The top ten clones hold 1.8% of a sample with roughly 48,000 distinct CDR3 sequences, 11% of them seen once. Trimming cost V 1 base and J 5 bases, with 6 bases left between them. Germline values: CDR1 SGHAT, CDR2 FQNNGV. This CDR3 is 13 amino acids long. The starting material was whole blood, obtained in connection with sensitization to the hapten diphenylcyclopropenone (DPC). The V and J genes are TRBV11-2 and TRBJ1-5; the D is unclear. This TCR was recovered from a woman aged 40 to 50 with alopecia areata. Some clones in this sample may be carry-over from other donors' samples. CDR3: CASSLGPDQPQHF. The CDR3 DNA is TGTGCCAGCAGCTTAGGACCGGATCAGCCCCAGCATTTT.